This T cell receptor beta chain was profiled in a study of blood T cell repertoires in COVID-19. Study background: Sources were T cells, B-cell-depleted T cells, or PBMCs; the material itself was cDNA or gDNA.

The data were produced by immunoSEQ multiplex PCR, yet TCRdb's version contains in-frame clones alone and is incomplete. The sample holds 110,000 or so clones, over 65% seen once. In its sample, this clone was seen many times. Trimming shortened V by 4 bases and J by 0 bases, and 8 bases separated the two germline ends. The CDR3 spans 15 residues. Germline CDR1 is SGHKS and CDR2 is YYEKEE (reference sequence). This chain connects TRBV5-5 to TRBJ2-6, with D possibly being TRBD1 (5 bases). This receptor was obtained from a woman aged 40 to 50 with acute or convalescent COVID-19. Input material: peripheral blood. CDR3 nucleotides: TGTGCCAGCAGCCCAGACAGCTCTGGGGCCAACGTCCTGACTTTC. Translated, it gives CASSPDSSGANVLTF. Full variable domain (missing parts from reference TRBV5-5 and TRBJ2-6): DAGVTQSPTHLIKTRGQQVTLRCSPISGHKSVSWYQQVLGQGPQFIFQYYEKEERGRGNFPDRFSARQFPNYSSELNVNALLLGDSALYLCASSPDSSGANVLTFGAGSRLTVL.